Included here is one TCR beta chain sequence, with context. As yet, its antigen is unknown. The data were obtained in a study of blood T cells in healthy people across ages. Points from the study as a whole: In older individuals, TCR beta diversity per million T cells was lower, falling roughly linearly with age. Diversity was higher, and naive CD4+ cells more numerous, in long-lived donors than in aged donors.

A second about 7 to 12 cycle PCR used barcoded and J-beta primers. Carrying 12 random nucleotides, a template-switch adaptor labeled each individual cDNA molecule. TCRdb fed the 5' RACE reads into MiXCR, producing one record per CDR3 protein. The table has 600,000 or so distinct CDR3 sequences, about 30% seen once. Sample: blood. This clonotype was sampled from a woman aged 80 or older in good health.

The CDR3 region has the DNA TGTGCCAGCAGTTTAGAGGCCCCAGTGAGGCAGGGGGCCGAGCAGTACTTC. Amino acid sequence: CASSLEAPVRQGAEQYF. The chain couples TRBV12-3 or TRBV12-4 to TRBJ2-7; 8 bases agree with TRBD1. This CDR3 is built from 17 residues. V was pared by 1 base and J by 6 bases, with 14 bases of the junction left unmatched.